These 32 T cell receptor beta chains came from one sample sequenced in a study of T-cell memory formation after mild COVID-19. TCRdb fed the 5' RACE reads into MiXCR, producing one record per CDR3 protein. The sample lists fewer than 250,000 distinct CDR3 sequences; just over 15% were seen once. The sample taken for sequencing was PBMCs or a T cell subset sorted from them (not recorded which). The source of these receptors is an adult woman who had mild COVID-19 (a few samples of this study predate the infection). Cell type and time point are not known.

The sample holds one count of this clonotype. CDR3 nucleotide sequence: TGTGCCAGCAGTTACTCGAGAGGCCTTGGCGGGGAGCTGTTTTTT. Encoded protein: CASSYSRGLGGELFF. The V gene is TRBV6-6, the J gene TRBJ2-2; D remains unclear. In germline, CDR1 is MNHNY, CDR2 SVGAGI (reference sequence). V dropped 0 bases and J dropped 7 bases, with 12 bases sitting between them. This CDR3 has 15 amino acids.

A few counts support this clonotype. V and J are TRBV3-1 and TRBJ2-5, with TRBD2 matching 7 bases. The V gene's germline CDR1 is LGHDT and CDR2 YNNKEL (reference sequence). Trimming cost V 4 bases and J 3 bases; bases outside gene matches: 8. The CDR3 totals 15 residues. CDR3 nucleotide sequence: TGTGCCAGCAGCCTCCCCCGGACTAGTGAAGAGACCCAGTACTTC. Translated, it gives CASSLPRTSEETQYF.

This clonotype has just a few counts. The chain combines TRBV7-2 with TRBJ2-7; no clear D. V gave up 5 bases and J gave up 0 bases, with 14 bases separating them. The CDR3 sequence is 15 residues long. In germline, CDR1 is SGHTA, CDR2 FQGNSA. The CDR3 coding sequence is TGTGCCAGCAGCGGCATACGGGCAAGCTCCTACGAGCAGTACTTC. Translated, it gives CASSGIRASSYEQYF.

The chain joins TRBV5-1 to TRBJ2-5; 7 nucleotides align to TRBD1. Per germline, CDR1 SGHRS and CDR2 YFSETQ. The CDR3 is 15 amino acids. V gave up 0 bases and J gave up 5 bases; unmatched junction bases: 7. CDR3 residues: CASSLATTGDETQYF. CDR3 in DNA: TGCGCCAGCAGCTTGGCAACTACAGGGGATGAGACCCAGTACTTC.

There are a few counts of this clonotype. The chain carries TRBV29-1 and TRBJ2-5; 10 bases line up with TRBD1. Germline CDR1 and CDR2: SQVTM and ANQGSEA. The CDR3 runs 15 residues. The junction had 13 bases not matched to a gene; V was cut back by 7 bases and J by 5 bases. CDR3 protein: CSASSGTGVGETQYF. The CDR3 region has the DNA TGCAGCGCGTCTTCCGGGACAGGGGTGGGTGAGACCCAGTACTTC. Full variable domain (remainder filled in from reference TRBV29-1 and TRBJ2-5): SAVISQKPSRDICQRGTSLTIQCQVDSQVTMMFWYRQQPGQSLTLIATANQGSEATYESGFVIDKFPISRPNLTFSTLTVSNMSPEDSSIYLCSASSGTGVGETQYFGPGTRLLVL.

The J gene is TRBJ2-3, the V gene TRBV20-1; TRBD2 is a possible D gene (5 bases). Germline V lookup: CDR1 DFQATT, CDR2 SNEGSKA (reference sequence). This CDR3 spans 12 amino acids. V was pared by 4 bases and J by 3 bases, with 8 bases between. The CDR3 DNA is TGCAGTGCTACGGACTTAACAGATACGCAGTATTTT. Amino acids: CSATDLTDTQYF.

This clonotype was detected once. The chain employs TRBV2 and TRBJ2-7, with D possibly being TRBD2 (5 bases). Trimming left V 6 bases short and J 7 bases short, with 13 bases between. The CDR3 spans 12 residues. Germline CDR1 reads SNHLY; CDR2 reads FYNNEI. This CDR3 reads CASSSVGGEQYF. In DNA form, the CDR3 reads TGTGCCAGCAGCTCAGTAGGCGGGGAGCAGTACTTC.

V is TRBV20-1 and J is TRBJ1-2; maybe TRBD1 (6 bases). Trimming left V 1 base short and J 0 bases short, with 18 bases between. The CDR3 is 17 amino acids. CDR1 and CDR2 from the germline V gene are DFQATT and SNEGSKA (reference sequence). The CDR3: CSARGAYRTAANYGYTF. DNA of the CDR3: TGCAGTGCTAGAGGTGCGTATCGGACAGCAGCTAACTATGGCTACACCTTC.

The V call is TRBV5-8, the J call TRBJ1-6; no reliable D call. Deletions cut 5 bases from V and 7 bases from J, with 7 bases between. The length of the CDR3 is 12 residues. Looked up from germline, CDR1 is SGHTS and CDR2 is YDEGEE. DNA for the CDR3: TGTGCCAGCAGAAGCCAGAATTCACCCCTCCACTTT. Protein: CASRSQNSPLHF.

CDR3 loop: CSAKTLTGYDAEAFF. The CDR3 DNA sequence: TGCAGTGCTAAGACCTTGACAGGGTATGACGCTGAAGCTTTCTTT. This rearrangement joins TRBV20-1 to TRBJ1-1; 7 nucleotides line up with TRBD1. Germline loops: CDR1 DFQATT, CDR2 SNEGSKA (reference sequence). The CDR3 consists of 15 residues. V shed 4 bases and J 6 bases; nucleotides not matched to a gene: 14.

A few counts support this clonotype. The rearrangement links TRBV5-1 to TRBJ2-1; 12 nucleotides match TRBD2. Germline CDR1 is SGHRS and CDR2 is YFSETQ. This CDR3 is built from 14 residues. V lost 1 base, J lost 12 bases, and 5 bases stayed unmatched. This CDR3 is CASSLILAGGRQFF. The CDR3 coding sequence is TGCGCCAGCAGCTTGATCCTAGCGGGGGGGCGGCAGTTCTTC.

This clonotype was counted only a few times. The chain combines TRBV12-3 or TRBV12-4 with TRBJ1-2, with TRBD1 matching over 7 bases. V shed 5 bases, J shed 4 bases, and the junction held 7 bases outside the gene matches. The CDR3 is 14 residues long. This CDR3 is CASSQTGISYGYTF. The CDR3, as DNA: TGTGCCAGCAGTCAGACAGGGATCAGCTATGGCTACACCTTC.

This clonotype was detected many times. The chain has TRBV5-1 and TRBJ1-2; D is uncertain. The CDR3 totals 13 residues. Germline-derived CDR1 and CDR2 are SGHRS and YFSETQ. Trimming took off 0 bases at V and 3 bases at J, with 6 bases between the two ends. The CDR3 DNA reads as TGCGCCAGCAGCTTGGTGGCCGACTATGGCTACACCTTC. It translates to CASSLVADYGYTF.

In this sample, this clonotype turned up a few times. This chain connects TRBV7-9 to TRBJ1-1; D is uncertain. V lost 2 bases and J 5 bases, leaving 15 bases between the germline ends. The CDR3 sequence is 15 residues long. Germline V gives CDR1 SEHNR, CDR2 FQNEAQ (reference sequence). As DNA, the CDR3 is TGTGCCAGCAGCTTAACATTCCCAGAAAGTACTGAAGCTTTCTTT. It is translated as CASSLTFPESTEAFF.

V usage is TRBV7-3 and J usage is TRBJ2-1; 7 nucleotides align to TRBD2. V lost 2 bases and J lost 8; bases outside the gene matches: 6. Looked up from germline, CDR1 is SGHTA and CDR2 is FQGTGA. The CDR3 runs 14 residues. CDR3 sequence: CASSLLGGSDEQFF. For the CDR3, the DNA is TGTGCCAGCAGCTTACTCGGGGGGTCCGATGAGCAGTTCTTC.

The rearrangement joins TRBV6-5 to TRBJ2-3; 10 positions match TRBD1. V trimming: 6 bases; J trimming: 4 bases; junction bases outside the gene matches: 10. This CDR3 has 16 residues. Germline CDR1 is MNHEY and CDR2 is SVGAGI. CDR3 loop: CASSQFSGTGADTQYF. DNA for the CDR3: TGTGCCAGCAGCCAATTTTCCGGGACAGGGGCAGATACGCAGTATTTT.

The chain carries TRBV30 and TRBJ2-7, with no clear D. This CDR3 is built from 13 residues. The germline V and J ends were trimmed by 3 bases and 1 base, with 10 bases remaining between them. CDR1 and CDR2 from the germline V gene are GTSNPN and SVGIG (reference sequence). The chain's CDR3 is CAWRAIPSYEQYF. In DNA form, the CDR3 reads TGTGCCTGGAGGGCCATTCCGTCCTACGAGCAGTACTTC.

This clonotype was found a few times. This chain joins TRBV7-2 and TRBJ1-1, with a weak D call TRBD1 (5 bases). Germline V gives CDR1 SGHTA, CDR2 FQGNSA. This CDR3 is 14 amino acids long. V lost 2 bases and J 3 bases, leaving 10 bases between the germline ends. CDR3 sequence: CASSLSRGHTEAFF. Written as DNA, the CDR3 is TGTGCCAGCAGCTTAAGCCGGGGACACACTGAAGCTTTCTTT.

The V and J genes are TRBV12-3 or TRBV12-4 and TRBJ2-1; possible D gene TRBD1, 6 bases. V lost 5 bases, J lost 9 bases, and 17 bases lay in between. CDR3 size: 14 residues. CDR3 sequence: CASSVHEGVAEQFF. CDR3 nucleotides: TGTGCCAGCAGTGTCCACGAGGGGGTAGCTGAGCAGTTCTTC.

The sample holds many counts of this clonotype. The chain combines TRBV6-5 with TRBJ1-5; D is perhaps TRBD1 (6 bases). The CDR3 runs 15 residues. The V end was cut by 6 bases, the J end by 0 bases, with 12 bases between. Germline assignment: CDR1 MNHEY and CDR2 SVGAGI. CDR3 amino acids: CASRRDKNSNQPQHF. The CDR3 nucleotides read TGTGCCAGCAGGCGGGACAAAAATAGCAATCAGCCCCAGCATTTT.

V is TRBV6-6 and J is TRBJ2-2, with no clear D. Germline assignment: CDR1 MNHNY and CDR2 SVGAGI (reference sequence). Trimming shortened V by 2 bases and J by 6 bases, and 10 bases separated the two germline ends. The length of the CDR3 is 14 residues. Written as DNA, the CDR3 is TGTGCCAGCAGTTACGAGACCGTGGCCGGGGAGCTGTTTTTT. Translation gives CASSYETVAGELFF.

This clonotype was found a few times. The CDR3 nucleotides are TGCGCCAGCAGCCTGGACCCTAGCGGCCGTAACAATGAGCAGTTCTTC. Its protein is CASSLDPSGRNNEQFF. The V call is TRBV5-1, the J call TRBJ2-1; 7 positions match TRBD2. Germline V gene data show CDR1 as SGHRS and CDR2 as YFSETQ. This CDR3 is 16 amino acids long. V was pared by 4 bases and J by 5 bases, with 12 bases of the junction left unmatched.

The chain is built from TRBV19 and TRBJ2-2; TRBD2 aligns across 9 bases. Germline CDR1 is LNHDA and CDR2 is SQIVND (reference sequence). The trim removed 3 bases at V and 6 bases at J, leaving 8 bases unmatched. The CDR3 covers 16 residues. In DNA, the CDR3 is TGTGCCAGTAGTATCGGCGGGGGGGCCGGTGCCGGGGAGCTGTTTTTT. Its protein is CASSIGGGAGAGELFF.

V gene TRBV9 combines with J gene TRBJ2-7, with 16 nucleotides matching TRBD2. The junction had 6 bases not matched to a gene; V was cut back by 2 bases and J by 7 bases. The CDR3 runs to 16 residues. Germline CDR1 reads SGDLS; CDR2 reads YYNGEE. In DNA, the CDR3 is TGTGCCAGCAGCGTTGGGACTAGCGGGAGGGTTAATGAGCAGTACTTC. Its translation is CASSVGTSGRVNEQYF.

This chain connects TRBV6-2 or TRBV6-3 to TRBJ1-2; no definite D call. Germline assignment: CDR1 MNHEY and CDR2 SVGEGT. V lost 2 bases, J lost 1 base, and 17 bases lay in between. The CDR3 has 17 residues. The CDR3 DNA follows: TGTGCCAGCAGTTACCACCCGTCGGGCCTTCGTAACTATGGCTACACCTTC. Translating gives CASSYHPSGLRNYGYTF.

The chain recombines TRBV24-1 with TRBJ2-1, with D tentatively TRBD1 (6 bases). CDR1 is KGHDR, CDR2 SFDVKD, per germline. The V gene lost 0 bases and the J gene lost 2 bases, with 7 bases spanning the gap. CDR3 size: 15 residues. This chain's CDR3 is CATSDLGGPYNEQFF. CDR3 coding DNA: TGTGCCACCAGTGATTTGGGGGGCCCCTACAATGAGCAGTTCTTC.

This clonotype showed up many times. J is TRBJ2-6 and V is TRBV7-2; D is uncertain. Trimming pared 2 bases from V and 0 bases from J, leaving 14 bases between. This CDR3 is built from 18 residues. CDR1 SGHTA and CDR2 FQGNSA come from the germline V gene. In DNA form, the CDR3 reads TGTGCCAGCAGCTTATCCTTTCGGCTGAGCTCTGGGGCCAACGTCCTGACTTTC. Amino acid sequence: CASSLSFRLSSGANVLTF. The entire variable domain, with the rest obtained from reference TRBV7-2 and TRBJ2-6, is as follows: GAGVSQSPSNKVTEKGKDVELRCDPISGHTALYWYRQSLGQGLEFLIYFQGNSAPDKSGLPSDRFSAERTGGSVSTLTIQRTQQEDSAVYLCASSLSFRLSSGANVLTFGAGSRLTVL.

This chain links TRBV7-2 with TRBJ2-4, with TRBD1 as a possible D gene (5 bases). Germline CDR1 SGHTA, CDR2 FQGNSA. V lost 1 base, J lost 10 bases, and 14 bases lay in between. The CDR3 totals 14 residues. CDR3 DNA sequence: TGTGCCAGCAGCTTAGGGACACCCCTGGGGATTCAGTACTTC. It is translated as CASSLGTPLGIQYF.

This clonotype was counted a few times. The chain recombines TRBV10-3 with TRBJ1-5, with D perhaps TRBD1 (5 bases). This CDR3 spans 15 amino acids. With 1 base removed from V and 2 bases from J, the gap between germline ends came to 9 bases. Looked up from germline, CDR1 is ENHRY and CDR2 is SYGVKD. The chain's CDR3 is CAISELGGGNQPQHF. In DNA form, the CDR3 reads TGTGCCATCAGTGAGTTGGGGGGTGGCAATCAGCCCCAGCATTTT.

This clonotype was seen only a few times. The CDR3 DNA reads as TGTGCCTGGAGTGTCAGGACGGCGGAAAAACTGTTTTTT. It translates to CAWSVRTAEKLFF. The rearrangement joins TRBV30 to TRBJ1-4, with D hard to call. From germline, CDR1 is GTSNPN and CDR2 SVGIG (reference sequence). This CDR3 has 13 amino acids. Deletions cut 0 bases from V and 8 bases from J, with 10 bases between.

Note on this clonotype: A clone one base away is much larger, so this may be a read error. J is TRBJ1-1 and V is TRBV4-1; a possible D gene is TRBD1 (5 bases). The length of the CDR3 is 14 residues. Trimming left V 1 base short and J 9 bases short, with 15 bases between. CDR1 is MGHRA, CDR2 YSYEKL, per germline. CDR3 region: CASSQGGARTQAFF. CDR3 sequence (DNA): TGCGCCAGCAGCCAAGGCGGGGCAAGAACTCAAGCTTTCTTT.

The chain's CDR3 is CASQEGTSNQPQHF. In DNA form, the CDR3 reads TGTGCCAGCCAGGAGGGAACTAGCAATCAGCCCCAGCATTTT. The rearrangement uses TRBV2 and TRBJ1-5; the D is unclear. Deletions cut 8 bases from V and 0 bases from J, with 11 bases between. The CDR3 runs to 14 residues. CDR1 SNHLY and CDR2 FYNNEI come from the germline V gene.